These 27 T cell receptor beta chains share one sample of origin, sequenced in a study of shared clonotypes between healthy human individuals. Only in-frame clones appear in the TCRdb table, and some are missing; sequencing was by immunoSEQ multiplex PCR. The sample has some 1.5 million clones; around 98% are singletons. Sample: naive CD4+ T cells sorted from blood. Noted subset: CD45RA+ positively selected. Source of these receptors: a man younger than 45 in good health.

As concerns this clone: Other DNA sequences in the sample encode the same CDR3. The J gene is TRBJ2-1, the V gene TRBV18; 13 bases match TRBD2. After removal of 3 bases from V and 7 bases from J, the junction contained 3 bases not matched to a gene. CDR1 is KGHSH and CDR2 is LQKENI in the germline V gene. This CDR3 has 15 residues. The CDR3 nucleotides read TGTGCCAGCTCACCCGGACTAGCGGGAGTAAATGAGCAGTTCTTC. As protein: CASSPGLAGVNEQFF.

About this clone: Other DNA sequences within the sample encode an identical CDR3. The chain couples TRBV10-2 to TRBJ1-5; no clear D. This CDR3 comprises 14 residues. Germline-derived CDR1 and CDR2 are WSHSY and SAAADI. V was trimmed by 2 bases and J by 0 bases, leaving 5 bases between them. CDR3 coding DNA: TGCGCCAGCAGTGAGCGCAGTAGCAATCAGCCCCAGCATTTT. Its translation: CASSERSSNQPQHF.

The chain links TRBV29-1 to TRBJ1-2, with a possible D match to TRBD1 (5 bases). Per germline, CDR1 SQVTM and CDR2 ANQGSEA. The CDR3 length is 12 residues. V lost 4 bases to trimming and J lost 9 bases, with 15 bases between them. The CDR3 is CSVGGGNDRYTF. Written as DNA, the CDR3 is TGCAGCGTTGGGGGGGGAAACGATCGCTACACCTTC.

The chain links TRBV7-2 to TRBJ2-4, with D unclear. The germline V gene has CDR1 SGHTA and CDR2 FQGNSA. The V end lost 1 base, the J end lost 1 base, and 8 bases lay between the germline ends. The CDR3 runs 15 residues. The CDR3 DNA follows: TGTGCCAGCAGCTTAGAGGCAGCGGCCAAAAACATTCAGTACTTC. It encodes CASSLEAAAKNIQYF.

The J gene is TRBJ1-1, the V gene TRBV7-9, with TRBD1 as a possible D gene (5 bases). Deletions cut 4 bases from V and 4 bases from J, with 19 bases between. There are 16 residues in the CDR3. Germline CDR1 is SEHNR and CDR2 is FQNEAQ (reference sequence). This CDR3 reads CASSSTGRGRGTEAFF. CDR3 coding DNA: TGTGCCAGCAGCTCGACCGGCCGGGGGAGGGGCACTGAAGCTTTCTTT.

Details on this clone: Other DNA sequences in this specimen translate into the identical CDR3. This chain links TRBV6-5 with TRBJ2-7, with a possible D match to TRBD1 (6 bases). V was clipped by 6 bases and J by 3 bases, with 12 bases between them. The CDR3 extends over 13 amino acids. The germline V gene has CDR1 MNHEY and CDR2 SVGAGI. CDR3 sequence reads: CASRPTGSYEQYF. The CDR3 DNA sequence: TGTGCCAGCAGACCCACAGGGAGCTACGAGCAGTACTTC.

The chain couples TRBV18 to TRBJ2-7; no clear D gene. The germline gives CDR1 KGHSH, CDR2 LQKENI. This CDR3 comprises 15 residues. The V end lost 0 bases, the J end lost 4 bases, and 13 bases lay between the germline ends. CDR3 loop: CASSPPGSQRYEQYF. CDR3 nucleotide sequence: TGTGCCAGCTCACCACCAGGCAGTCAGAGATACGAGCAGTACTTC.

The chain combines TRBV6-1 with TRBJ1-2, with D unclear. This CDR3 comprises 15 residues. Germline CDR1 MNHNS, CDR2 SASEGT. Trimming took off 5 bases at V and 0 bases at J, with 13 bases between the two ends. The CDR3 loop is CASSSKALANYGYTF. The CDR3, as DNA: TGTGCCAGCAGTTCAAAGGCTTTAGCTAACTATGGCTACACCTTC.

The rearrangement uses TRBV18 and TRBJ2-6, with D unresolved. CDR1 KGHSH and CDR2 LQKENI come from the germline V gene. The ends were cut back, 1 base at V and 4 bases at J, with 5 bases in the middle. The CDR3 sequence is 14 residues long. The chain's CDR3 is CASSPLAGANVLTF. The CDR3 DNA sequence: TGTGCCAGCTCACCACTGGCCGGGGCCAACGTCCTGACTTTC.

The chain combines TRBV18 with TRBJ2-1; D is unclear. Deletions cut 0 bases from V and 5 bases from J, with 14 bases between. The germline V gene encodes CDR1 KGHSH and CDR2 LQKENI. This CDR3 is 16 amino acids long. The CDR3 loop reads CASSPPLGYRDNEQFF. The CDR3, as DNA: TGTGCCAGCTCACCACCTTTGGGGTACCGGGACAATGAGCAGTTCTTC. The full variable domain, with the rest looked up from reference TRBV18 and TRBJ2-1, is NAGVMQNPRHLVRRRGQEARLRCSPMKGHSHVYWYRQLPEEGLKFMVYLQKENIIDESGMPKERFSAEFPKEGPSILRIQQVVRGDSAAYFCASSPPLGYRDNEQFFGPGTRLTVL.

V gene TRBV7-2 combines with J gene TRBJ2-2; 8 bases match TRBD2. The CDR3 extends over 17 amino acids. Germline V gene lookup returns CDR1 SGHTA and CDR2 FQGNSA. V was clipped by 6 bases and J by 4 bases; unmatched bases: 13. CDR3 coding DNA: TGTGCCAGCAGTTTTCTACCGGGACTAGAGAGCACCGGGGAGCTGTTTTTT. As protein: CASSFLPGLESTGELFF.

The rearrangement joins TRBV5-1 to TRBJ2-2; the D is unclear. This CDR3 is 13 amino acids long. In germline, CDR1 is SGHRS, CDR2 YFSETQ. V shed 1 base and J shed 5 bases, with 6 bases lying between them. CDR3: CASSLKRTGELFF. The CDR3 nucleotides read TGCGCCAGCAGCTTGAAGAGGACCGGGGAGCTGTTTTTT.

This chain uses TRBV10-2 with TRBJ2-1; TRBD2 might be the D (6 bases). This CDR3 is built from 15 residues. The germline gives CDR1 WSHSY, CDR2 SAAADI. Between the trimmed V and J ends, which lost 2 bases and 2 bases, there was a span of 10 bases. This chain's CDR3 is CASSEGGKTYNEQFF. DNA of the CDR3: TGCGCCAGCAGTGAGGGGGGGAAAACCTACAATGAGCAGTTCTTC.

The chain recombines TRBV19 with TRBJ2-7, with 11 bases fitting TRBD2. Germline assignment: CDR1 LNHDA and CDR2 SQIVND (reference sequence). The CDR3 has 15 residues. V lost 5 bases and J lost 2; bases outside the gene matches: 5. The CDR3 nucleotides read TGTGCCAGTAGTTCACCGGGACTAGCGGCCTACGAGCAGTACTTC. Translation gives CASSSPGLAAYEQYF.

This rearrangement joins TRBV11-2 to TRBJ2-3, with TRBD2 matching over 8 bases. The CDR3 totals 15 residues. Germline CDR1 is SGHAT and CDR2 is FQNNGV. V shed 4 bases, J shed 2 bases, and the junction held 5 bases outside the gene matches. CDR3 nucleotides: TGTGCCAGCAGCTCACTACTAGCGGACACAGATACGCAGTATTTT. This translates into CASSSLLADTDTQYF.

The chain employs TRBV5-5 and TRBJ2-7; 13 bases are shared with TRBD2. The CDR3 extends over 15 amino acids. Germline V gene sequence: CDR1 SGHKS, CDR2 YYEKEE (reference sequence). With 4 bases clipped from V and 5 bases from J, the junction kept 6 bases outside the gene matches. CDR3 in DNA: TGTGCCAGCAGCGTGGTGGGGACTAGCGGGAACGAGCAGTACTTC. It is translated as CASSVVGTSGNEQYF.

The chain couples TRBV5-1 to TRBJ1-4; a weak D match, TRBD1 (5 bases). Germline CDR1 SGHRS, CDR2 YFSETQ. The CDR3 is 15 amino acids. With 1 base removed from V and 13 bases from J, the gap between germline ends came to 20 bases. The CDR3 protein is CASSLTGTGPTGLFF. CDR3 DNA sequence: TGCGCCAGCAGCTTGACCGGGACGGGCCCCACCGGACTGTTTTTT.

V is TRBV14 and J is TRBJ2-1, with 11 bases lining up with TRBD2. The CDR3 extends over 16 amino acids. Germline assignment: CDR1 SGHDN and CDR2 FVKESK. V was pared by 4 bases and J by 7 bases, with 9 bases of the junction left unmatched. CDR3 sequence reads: CASSPGLAVLKNEQFF. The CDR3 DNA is TGTGCCAGCAGCCCGGGACTAGCGGTCCTGAAGAATGAGCAGTTCTTC.

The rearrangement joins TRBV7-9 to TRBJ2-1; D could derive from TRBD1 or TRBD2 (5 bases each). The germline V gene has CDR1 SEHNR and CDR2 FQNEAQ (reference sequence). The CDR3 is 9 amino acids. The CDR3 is CALGDEQFF. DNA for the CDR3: TGTGCTTTGGGGGATGAGCAGTTCTTC.

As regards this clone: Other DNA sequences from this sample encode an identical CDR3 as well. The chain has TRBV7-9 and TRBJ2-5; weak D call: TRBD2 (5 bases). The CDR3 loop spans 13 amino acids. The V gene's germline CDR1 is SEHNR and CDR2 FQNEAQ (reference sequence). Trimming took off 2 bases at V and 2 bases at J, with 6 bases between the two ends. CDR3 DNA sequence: TGTGCCAGCAGCTTACGGGGTCAAGAGACCCAGTACTTC. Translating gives CASSLRGQETQYF.

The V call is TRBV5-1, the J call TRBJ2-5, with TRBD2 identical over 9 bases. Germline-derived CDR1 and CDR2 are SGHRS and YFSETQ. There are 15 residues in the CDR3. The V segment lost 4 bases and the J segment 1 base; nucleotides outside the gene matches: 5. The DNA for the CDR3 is TGCGCCAGCAGCGTAGGGACTAGCATCCAAGAGACCCAGTACTTC. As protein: CASSVGTSIQETQYF.

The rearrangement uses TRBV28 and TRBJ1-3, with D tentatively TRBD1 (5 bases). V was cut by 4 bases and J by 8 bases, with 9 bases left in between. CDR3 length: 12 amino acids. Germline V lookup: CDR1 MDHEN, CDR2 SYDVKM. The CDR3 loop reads CASSSGWDTIYF. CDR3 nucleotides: TGTGCCAGCAGTTCAGGGTGGGACACCATATATTTT.

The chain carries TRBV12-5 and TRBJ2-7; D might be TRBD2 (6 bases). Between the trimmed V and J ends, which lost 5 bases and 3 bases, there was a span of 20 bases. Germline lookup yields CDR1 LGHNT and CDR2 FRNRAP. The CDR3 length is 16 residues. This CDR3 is CASGPRLGEDYYEQYF. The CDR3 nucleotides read TGTGCTAGTGGTCCCCGCCTGGGGGAGGATTACTACGAGCAGTACTTC. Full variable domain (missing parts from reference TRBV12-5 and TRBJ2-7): DARVTQTPRHKVTEMGQEVTMRCQPILGHNTVFWYRQTMMQGLELLAYFRNRAPLDDSGMPKDRFSAEMPDATLATLKIQPSEPRDSAVYFCASGPRLGEDYYEQYFGPGTRLTVT.

The CDR3 sequence is CASSLGGGPLGEQYF. The CDR3 DNA follows: TGTGCCAGCAGCTTAGGGGGAGGGCCCCTTGGCGAGCAGTACTTC. The chain is built from TRBV11-2 and TRBJ2-7; 7 bases align to TRBD2. The germline gives CDR1 SGHAT, CDR2 FQNNGV. This CDR3 has 15 residues. J gave up 6 bases and V 1 base, and 9 bases lay outside the gene matches.

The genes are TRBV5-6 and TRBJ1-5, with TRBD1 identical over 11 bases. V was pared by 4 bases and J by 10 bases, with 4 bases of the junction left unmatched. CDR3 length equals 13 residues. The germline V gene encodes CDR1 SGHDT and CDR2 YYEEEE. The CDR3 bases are TGTGCCAGCAGCGCGGGACAGGGGGAACCCCAGCATTTT. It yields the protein CASSAGQGEPQHF.

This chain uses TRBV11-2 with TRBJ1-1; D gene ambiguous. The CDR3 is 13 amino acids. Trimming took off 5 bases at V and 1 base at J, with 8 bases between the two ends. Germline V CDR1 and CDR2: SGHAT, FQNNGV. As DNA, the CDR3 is TGTGCCAGCAGCCAAAGAAGGAACACTGAAGCTTTCTTT. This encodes CASSQRRNTEAFF.

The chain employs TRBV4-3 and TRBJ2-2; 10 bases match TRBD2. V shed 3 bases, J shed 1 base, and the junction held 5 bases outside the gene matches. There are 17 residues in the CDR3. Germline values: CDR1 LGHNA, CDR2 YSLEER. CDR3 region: CASSHLTSGVNTGELFF. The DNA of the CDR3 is TGCGCCAGCAGCCACCTAACTAGCGGGGTGAACACCGGGGAGCTGTTTTTT.